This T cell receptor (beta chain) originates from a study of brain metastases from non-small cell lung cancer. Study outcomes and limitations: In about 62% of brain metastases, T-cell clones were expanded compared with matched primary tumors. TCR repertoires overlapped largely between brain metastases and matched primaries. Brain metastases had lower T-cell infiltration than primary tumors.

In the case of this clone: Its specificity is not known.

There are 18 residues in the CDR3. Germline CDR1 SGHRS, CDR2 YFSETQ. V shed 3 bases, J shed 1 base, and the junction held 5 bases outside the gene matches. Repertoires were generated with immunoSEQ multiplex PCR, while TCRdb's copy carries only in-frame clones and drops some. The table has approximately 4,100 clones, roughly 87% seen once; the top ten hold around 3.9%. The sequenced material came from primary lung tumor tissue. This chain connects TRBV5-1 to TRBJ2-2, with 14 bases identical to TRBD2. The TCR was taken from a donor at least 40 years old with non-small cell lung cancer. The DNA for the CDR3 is TGCGCCAGCAGCTCGGGACTAGCGGGGGCCCTGAACACCGGGGAGCTGTTTTTT. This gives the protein CASSSGLAGALNTGELFF.